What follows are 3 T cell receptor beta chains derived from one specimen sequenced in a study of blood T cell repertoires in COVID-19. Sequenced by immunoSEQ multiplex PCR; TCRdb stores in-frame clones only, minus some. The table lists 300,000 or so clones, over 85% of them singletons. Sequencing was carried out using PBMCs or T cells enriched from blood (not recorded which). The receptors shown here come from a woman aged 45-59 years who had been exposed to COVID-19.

The CDR3 coding sequence is TGCGCCAGCAGCTCAACGGTTGAAGAGACCCAGTACTTC. This sequence encodes CASSSTVEETQYF. The chain uses TRBV5-1 and TRBJ2-5; D gene ambiguous. V lost 3 bases, J lost 3 bases, and 9 bases lay in between. Germline values: CDR1 SGHRS, CDR2 YFSETQ. This CDR3 comprises 13 residues.

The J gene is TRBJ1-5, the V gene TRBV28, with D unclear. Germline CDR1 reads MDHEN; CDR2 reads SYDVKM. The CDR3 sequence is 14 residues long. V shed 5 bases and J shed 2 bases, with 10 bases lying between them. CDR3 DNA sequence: TGTGCCAGCAGTCCGGGATTAGGCAATCAGCCCCAGCATTTT. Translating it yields CASSPGLGNQPQHF. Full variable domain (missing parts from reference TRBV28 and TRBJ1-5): DVKVTQSSRYLVKRTGEKVFLECVQDMDHENMFWYRQDPGLGLRLIYFSYDVKMKEKGDIPEGYSVSREKKERFSLILESASTNQTSMYLCASSPGLGNQPQHFGDGTRLSIL.

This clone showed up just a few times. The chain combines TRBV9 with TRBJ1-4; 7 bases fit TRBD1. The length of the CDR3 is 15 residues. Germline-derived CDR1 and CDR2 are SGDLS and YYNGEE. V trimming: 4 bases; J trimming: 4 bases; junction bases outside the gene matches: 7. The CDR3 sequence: CASSSSGTVNEKLFF. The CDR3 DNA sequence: TGTGCCAGCAGCTCCTCCGGGACAGTTAATGAAAAACTGTTTTTT.